The sequence of this T cell receptor (beta chain) was determined in a study of blood T cell repertoires in COVID-19. Across the whole study: PBMCs, B-cell-depleted T cells, or T cells provided the cDNA or gDNA that made up the material.

Clones were sequenced by immunoSEQ multiplex PCR, and TCRdb holds only the in-frame ones, with some missing. There are 250,000 or so clones in the sample; 80% to 90% occur only once, and roughly 3% lies in the top ten. Ages ranged from roughly 18 to 95 years, with residence in under 25 US areas. Cohort allocation depended upon clinical history that participants reported. Someone with COVID-19 had been met by exposed participants within 2 weeks before study entry. Trimming stripped 8 bases from V and 3 bases from J, with 16 bases between. The CDR3 has 13 amino acids. Germline V gives CDR1 SQVTM, CDR2 ANQGSEA.

Sequenced input: PBMCs or T cells enriched from blood (not recorded which). This TCR came from a woman between 40 and 55 years old who had been exposed to COVID-19. This chain uses TRBV29-1 with TRBJ1-2; TRBD1 might be the D (5 bases). Written as DNA, the CDR3 is TGCAGCCCGACCCCGACAGACCACTATGGCTACACCTTC. This codes for CSPTPTDHYGYTF.